Included here is one T cell receptor beta chain sequence, with context. The antigen is not known. The data originate from a study of Ad26.COV2.S vaccination and SARS-CoV-2 variants. Looking at the study overall: Ad26.COV2.S given intramuscularly, once or twice 56 days apart. The study, taken as a whole, reports: From the TCR breadth and depth analyses, total T cell responses may have been underestimated.

Germline loops: CDR1 SEHNR, CDR2 FQNEAQ (reference sequence). The V end was cut by 3 bases, the J end by 4 bases, with 15 bases between. This CDR3 is built from 15 residues. The treatment: some 20 received Ad26.COV2.S at low or high dose, single or two shots; about 5 received placebo; per-sample allocation not given. The study sampled participants on day 63 after the first vaccine or placebo injection. TCRdb's copy holds only in-frame clones and misses some; the assay was immunoSEQ multiplex PCR. The data contain under 300,000 clones, roughly nine tenths of them singletons. The source of this sequence is a person aged 18-60 years who received the Ad26.COV2.S COVID-19 vaccine or a placebo. The genes are TRBV7-9 and TRBJ1-2; D not certain. Source: peripheral blood, taken in a trial of Ad26.COV2.S vaccine versus placebo. The CDR3 DNA follows: TGTGCCAGCAGCTTTGCTGCCAGCCCCCTCTATGGCTACACCTTC. Its translation: CASSFAASPLYGYTF.